This T cell receptor beta chain is drawn from a study of CD8+ T cells in alopecia areata. The wider study: Patients took tofacitinib for 6 to 18 months, followed by 6 drug-free months.

Findings and caveats of the study: Scalp lesions, especially in alopecia totalis/universalis, had higher clonality than normal scalp.

Sequencing used cDNA as its template, made by extracting RNA and reverse transcribing it. Only in-frame clones appear in the TCRdb table, and some are missing; sequencing was by immunoSEQ multiplex PCR. The profile covers about 150,000 clones, with 45% to 65% appearing a single time and about 16% taken by the ten largest. This clone has a handful of counts. The antigen remains undetermined. Treatment here: oral pan-JAK inhibitor, 5-10 mg twice daily. V lost 6 bases to trimming and J lost 10 bases, with 15 bases between them. The CDR3 runs to 12 residues. Germline CDR1 is SGHTA and CDR2 is FQGNSA. The material was CD8+ T cells sorted from blood, obtained at week 4, from a patient treated with tofacitinib. The sequence was collected from a human donor with alopecia areata. J is TRBJ1-1 and V is TRBV7-2; weak D call: TRBD1 (6 bases). CDR3: CASSPGGDLAFF. The CDR3 nucleotides are TGTGCCAGCAGTCCGGGGGGCGACTTAGCTTTCTTT.